Presented here are 13 T cell receptor beta chains from one specimen sequenced in a study of human T cells and chemical hapten exposure. Via MiXCR, TCRdb re-called the RACE reads, giving one row per CDR3 protein. The sample shows around 31,000 distinct CDR3 sequences, approximately 7.4% of them seen only once. Time point given: healthy volunteer bleed at 2 weeks. The authors' total RNA extraction used unfractionated whole blood. Sample: whole blood. All receptors come from a human donor in good health. Some clones in this sample may be carry-over from other donors' samples.

The sample holds a few counts of this clonotype. This chain uses TRBV27 with TRBJ1-1; D is perhaps TRBD1 (5 bases). V lost 3 bases and J 4 bases, leaving 12 bases between the germline ends. This CDR3 has 14 amino acids. CDR1 and CDR2 (germline): MNHEY, SMNVEV (reference sequence). CDR3 loop: CASSLRGGSTEAFF. In nucleotides, the CDR3 is TGTGCCAGCAGTTTGAGGGGAGGGAGCACTGAAGCTTTCTTT.

A few counts support this clonotype. This chain uses TRBV7-9 with TRBJ1-1, with D unclear. Germline loops: CDR1 SEHNR, CDR2 FQNEAQ (reference sequence). Trimming cost V 0 bases and J 5 bases, with 4 bases left between them. CDR3 length: 12 residues. CDR3 sequence (DNA): TGTGCCAGCAGCTTAGCTGTTACTGAAGCTTTCTTT. It translates to CASSLAVTEAFF.

This clonotype was observed at least ten times. J is TRBJ1-2 and V is TRBV12-3 or TRBV12-4, with D possibly being TRBD1 (5 bases). The CDR3 runs 14 residues. Trimming removed 6 bases at V and 8 bases at J, with 19 bases between. The CDR3 bases are TGTGCCAGCAGCCAAACTGTAGGGGCGCAAGGCTACACCTTC. Amino acids: CASSQTVGAQGYTF.

The table lists this clonotype with many counts. The chain carries TRBV2 and TRBJ2-7, with 8 bases that match TRBD2. Germline assignment: CDR1 SNHLY and CDR2 FYNNEI. The CDR3 extends over 16 amino acids. V dropped 5 bases and J dropped 5; count of bases not matched to a gene: 14. CDR3 DNA: TGTGCCAGCAGTTTTAATCCCGGGACTAGGAACCACGAGCAGTACTTC. Translated, it gives CASSFNPGTRNHEQYF.

This clonotype showed up many times. The genes are TRBV5-6 and TRBJ2-1, with D perhaps matching TRBD1 or TRBD2 (5 bases each). The CDR3 loop spans 17 amino acids. V lost 4 bases, J lost 4 bases, and 21 bases lay in between. CDR1 and CDR2 (germline): SGHDT, YYEEEE. The CDR3 loop is CASSAGAVAIIYNEQFF. CDR3 nucleotide sequence: TGTGCCAGCAGCGCCGGGGCTGTAGCGATAATATACAATGAGCAGTTCTTC.

This clonotype was recorded at least ten times. The chain combines TRBV28 with TRBJ2-2, with 10 bases matching TRBD2. The CDR3 spans 16 residues. CDR1 is MDHEN and CDR2 is SYDVKM in the germline V gene. V lost 6 bases to trimming and J lost 7 bases; unmatched junction nucleotides: 11. CDR3 coding DNA: TGTGCCAGCAGGGATGCTAGCGGGAGTAGTGGCGGGGAGCTGTTTTTT. Translated, it gives CASRDASGSSGGELFF.

This chain connects TRBV4-1 to TRBJ2-7; D gene ambiguous. This CDR3 has 12 residues. The V end lost 11 bases, the J end lost 5 bases, and 16 bases lay between the germline ends. Germline V lookup: CDR1 MGHRA, CDR2 YSYEKL. The CDR3: CAAKEPTDEQYF. Written as DNA, the CDR3 is TGCGCCGCGAAGGAGCCTACCGACGAGCAGTACTTC.

The V and J genes are TRBV28 and TRBJ2-5; D remains unclear. The CDR3 has 14 amino acids. Trimming shortened V by 2 bases and J by 1 base, and 8 bases separated the two germline ends. From germline, CDR1 is MDHEN and CDR2 SYDVKM. The CDR3 coding sequence is TGTGCCAGCAGTTTAGGGAATTGCCAAGAGACCCAGTACTTC. Its translation is CASSLGNCQETQYF.

CDR3 DNA: TGTGCCAGCGGGGAGACAGGTTGCACTGAAGCTTTCTTT. Its protein product is CASGETGCTEAFF. The chain uses TRBV12-3 or TRBV12-4 and TRBJ1-1; D perhaps matches TRBD1 (6 bases). This CDR3 region has 13 residues. Trimming cost V 8 bases and J 4 bases, with 14 bases left between them.

This chain connects TRBV7-9 to TRBJ2-1; perhaps TRBD1 as D (7 bases). The V end was cut by 5 bases, the J end by 4 bases, with 15 bases between. This CDR3 region has 15 residues. Per the germline V gene, CDR1 is SEHNR and CDR2 is FQNEAQ (reference sequence). The CDR3 nucleotides read TGTGCCAGCAGCCCCGGCAGGGGGGTATACAATGAGCAGTTCTTC. Encoded protein: CASSPGRGVYNEQFF.

This clonotype was counted at least ten times. The rearrangement uses TRBV6-4 and TRBJ2-6; the D is unclear. CDR1 is MRHNA and CDR2 is SNTAGT in the germline V gene. The V and J ends lost 2 bases and 0 bases respectively, with 5 bases between them. The CDR3 is 15 residues long. The DNA of the CDR3 is TGTGCCAGCAGTGACGGTAGCTCTGGGGCCAACGTCCTGACTTTC. Protein sequence: CASSDGSSGANVLTF.

The J gene is TRBJ1-4, the V gene TRBV7-8; perhaps TRBD1 as D (6 bases). Germline V gives CDR1 SGHVS, CDR2 FQNEAQ. The CDR3 extends over 13 amino acids. Deletions cut 1 base from V and 8 bases from J, with 8 bases between. The CDR3 DNA follows: TGTGCCAGCAGCTTAGGGACAGCAGAAAAACTGTTTTTT. Translation: CASSLGTAEKLFF. The variable domain in full, with the rest retrieved from reference TRBV7-8 and TRBJ1-4, is GAGVSQSPRYKVAKRGQDVALRCDPISGHVSLFWYQQALGQGPEFLTYFQNEAQLDKSGLPSDRFFAERPEGSVSTLKIQRTQQEDSAVYLCASSLGTAEKLFFGSGTQLSVL.

This clonotype occurred a few times. This chain links TRBV9 with TRBJ2-6, with TRBD1 matching over 7 bases. With 1 base clipped from V and 3 bases from J, the junction kept 19 bases outside the gene matches. Germline V gene data show CDR1 as SGDLS and CDR2 as YYNGEE. This CDR3 has 21 residues. Here the CDR3 reads CASSVHLTPGQSGYGANVLTF. The DNA for the CDR3 is TGTGCCAGCAGCGTACACCTTACCCCGGGACAGTCTGGTTATGGGGCCAACGTCCTGACTTTC.